The source of this TCR beta chain is a study of cytomegalovirus exposure and HLA in healthy donors. The CDR3 consists of 15 residues. In germline, CDR1 is MNHEY, CDR2 SMNVEV (reference sequence). V was shortened by 3 bases and J by 4 bases, with 13 bases between the two germline ends. Study-wide findings and caveats: Testing in vitro showed a few CMV-associated chains specific for CMV antigens.

Turning to this clone: Its antigen is not identified.

PCR employed 60 Vbeta and 13 Jbeta primers. TCRdb's table, derived via immunoSEQ multiplex PCR, lists solely in-frame clones and lacks some. The table includes some 190,000 clones, about four fifths detected once. Sequences were obtained from PBMCs. The chain carries TRBV27 and TRBJ1-5; D is possibly TRBD1 (6 bases). The TCR originated in a male donor in good health and CMV-seronegative. CDR3 loop: CASSFYPDRNQPQHF. The CDR3 bases are TGTGCCAGCAGTTTTTATCCGGACAGAAATCAGCCCCAGCATTTT.